The T cell receptor beta chain under discussion was sequenced for a study of blood T cell repertoires in COVID-19. Study-wide background: T cells, B-cell-depleted T cells, or PBMCs provided the cDNA or gDNA that served as material.

Germline CDR1 reads MDHEN; CDR2 reads SYDVKM. The CDR3 spans 13 residues. Trimming at V came to 6 bases and at J to 5 bases, leaving 4 bases not matched to a gene. Original processing methods: Nucleated cell number was recorded as an estimate derived from reference gene primer amplification. Method: immunoSEQ multiplex PCR; TCRdb's copy keeps in-frame clones and lacks some. Clone size and V and J calls were adopted from that table, with D and trimming inferred from the DNA. The table shows about 300,000 clones, with about 89% occurring only once. Cohorts were assigned according to the clinical history that participants reported. Recovery among Cohort 3 donors was established by two negative PCRs, clearance, or symptom resolution.

The sample taken for sequencing was PBMCs or T cells enriched from blood (not recorded which). The rearrangement uses TRBV28 and TRBJ2-1; 7 bases fit TRBD2. The receptor was derived from a man in his sixties who had recovered from COVID-19. CDR3 DNA: TGTGCCAGCAGCCCGGGACTAAACAATGAGCAGTTCTTC. It encodes CASSPGLNNEQFF.